The 18 T cell receptor beta chains below all came from one sample that was sequenced in a study of blood T cell repertoires in COVID-19. Some clones are missing from TCRdb's copy, which holds only in-frame ones; the method was immunoSEQ multiplex PCR. The sample holds approximately 250,000 clones, approximately 91% seen once. The sequenced sample was PBMCs or T cells enriched from blood (not recorded which). These receptors originate from a woman under 40 who had recovered from COVID-19.

This chain uses TRBV5-4 with TRBJ2-2; TRBD1 matches at 7 bases. Trimming at V came to 5 bases and at J to 6 bases, leaving 13 bases not matched to a gene. CDR1 is SGHNT, CDR2 YYREEE, per germline (reference sequence). The CDR3 is 16 amino acids. In DNA, the CDR3 is TGTGCCAGCAGTTCCGAGGATAGGGGGCGCTCCGGGGAGCTGTTTTTT. The encoded protein is CASSSEDRGRSGELFF.

V and J are TRBV12-3 or TRBV12-4 and TRBJ2-5, with a possible D match to TRBD1 (5 bases). The CDR3 totals 13 residues. Trimming cost V 1 base and J 4 bases, with 7 bases left between them. The CDR3 nucleotides are TGTGCCAGCAGTTTAGTTGGGGCAGAGACCCAGTACTTC. It codes for CASSLVGAETQYF.

The chain uses TRBV11-2 and TRBJ2-1; a weak D match, TRBD1 (5 bases). Trimming removed 6 bases at V and 4 bases at J, with 10 bases between. The CDR3 extends over 13 amino acids. The germline gives CDR1 SGHAT, CDR2 FQNNGV. This chain's CDR3 is CASRTANYNEQFF. The CDR3 coding sequence is TGTGCCAGCAGGACAGCCAATTACAATGAGCAGTTCTTC.

The chain carries TRBV19 and TRBJ1-1; TRBD1 aligns across 8 bases. The CDR3 spans 14 residues. V lost 7 bases, J lost 1 base, and 5 bases stayed unmatched. Germline loops: CDR1 LNHDA, CDR2 SQIVND (reference sequence). CDR3 DNA: TGTGCCAGTAAGTTGGGGACAGGGAACACTGAAGCTTTCTTT. Translated, it gives CASKLGTGNTEAFF.

The V and J genes are TRBV10-2 and TRBJ1-1; D possibly corresponds to TRBD1 (6 bases). Germline assignment: CDR1 WSHSY and CDR2 SAAADI. The CDR3 runs 14 residues. The germline V and J ends were trimmed by 4 bases and 6 bases, with 15 bases remaining between them. CDR3 DNA: TGCGCCAGCAGTGTAACTATGGGGGCCCCTGAAGCTTTCTTT. It specifies CASSVTMGAPEAFF.

The rearrangement joins TRBV7-3 to TRBJ2-1; TRBD2 matches at 7 bases. This CDR3 has 19 residues. The germline CDR1 and CDR2 sequences are SGHTA and FQGTGA. Trimming at V came to 1 base and at J to 8 bases, leaving 20 bases not matched to a gene. DNA of the CDR3: TGTGCCAGCAGCTTAATACCCCTGGCAGGGAAGGGGACTAACGATGAGCAGTTCTTC. Translating it yields CASSLIPLAGKGTNDEQFF.

This clone came up a few times. CDR3 DNA sequence: TGTGCCAGCAGTTGGACTGACGGCCGGACCGCGAACACTGAAGCTTTCTTT. Protein sequence: CASSWTDGRTANTEAFF. This chain links TRBV27 with TRBJ1-1; no reliable D call. This CDR3 has 17 amino acids. Germline CDR1 and CDR2: MNHEY and SMNVEV (reference sequence). Trimming took 4 bases from V and 1 from J, leaving 19 bases between them.

This clone has a handful of counts. The chain recombines TRBV5-1 with TRBJ1-2; 10 bases are shared with TRBD1. The CDR3 sequence is 17 residues long. Per the germline V gene, CDR1 is SGHRS and CDR2 is YFSETQ. Trimming at V came to 0 bases and at J to 1 base, leaving 6 bases not matched to a gene. The CDR3 is CASSLVDRGLHNYGYTF. The CDR3 nucleotides are TGCGCCAGCAGCTTGGTTGACAGGGGGCTTCATAACTATGGCTACACCTTC.

The J gene is TRBJ1-6, the V gene TRBV6-2 or TRBV6-3; 9 bases fit TRBD1. Trimming removed 5 bases from V and 9 bases from J; junction bases left unmatched: 14. The CDR3 is made up of 17 amino acids. Germline CDR1 and CDR2: MNHEY and SVGEGT. The CDR3 sequence is CASSRRTGVSLSSPLHF. In DNA form, the CDR3 reads TGTGCCAGCAGTCGTCGGACAGGGGTGTCCCTTTCTTCACCCCTCCACTTT.

The genes are TRBV19 and TRBJ1-1, with D uncertain. The CDR3 is 13 residues long. Trimming pared 2 bases from V and 5 bases from J, leaving 9 bases between. The V gene's germline CDR1 is LNHDA and CDR2 SQIVND (reference sequence). The CDR3, as DNA: TGTGCCAGTAGTATAATATCCCCGACTGAAGCTTTCTTT. Amino acids: CASSIISPTEAFF.

The chain is built from TRBV4-3 and TRBJ2-3; weak D call: TRBD1 (6 bases). The germline CDR1 and CDR2 sequences are LGHNA and YSLEER. CDR3 length equals 14 residues. V lost 3 bases, J lost 5 bases, and 12 bases lay in between. The CDR3 is CASSQTGRGDTQYF. The CDR3 DNA follows: TGCGCCAGCAGCCAGACAGGCAGAGGAGATACGCAGTATTTT.

CDR3 region: CASSLGVGGNTIYF. The DNA of the CDR3 is TGTGCCAGCAGCTTAGGTGTGGGCGGAAACACCATATATTTT. The rearrangement joins TRBV13 to TRBJ1-3; D call uncertain. Trimming left V 0 bases short and J 4 bases short, with 7 bases between. This CDR3 comprises 14 residues. Germline CDR1 is PRHDT and CDR2 is FYEKMQ (reference sequence).

This clone appeared once. The J gene is TRBJ2-5, the V gene TRBV28, with TRBD2 as a possible D gene (6 bases). V lost 5 bases, J lost 5 bases, and 21 bases lay in between. The V gene's germline CDR1 is MDHEN and CDR2 SYDVKM. The CDR3 extends over 16 amino acids. CDR3 coding DNA: TGTGCCAGCAGTCTTCCCGGCCCCGGGGGTAGGGAGACCCAGTACTTC. Translated: CASSLPGPGGRETQYF.

V usage is TRBV5-5 and J usage is TRBJ2-2, with D unresolved. Trimming took off 0 bases at V and 0 bases at J, with 9 bases between the two ends. The germline CDR1 and CDR2 sequences are SGHKS and YYEKEE (reference sequence). The CDR3 is made up of 16 amino acids. The CDR3 reads CASSLVARPNTGELFF. Here the CDR3 DNA reads TGTGCCAGCAGCTTGGTGGCTAGACCGAACACCGGGGAGCTGTTTTTT. Full variable domain (remainder filled in from reference TRBV5-5 and TRBJ2-2): DAGVTQSPTHLIKTRGQQVTLRCSPISGHKSVSWYQQVLGQGPQFIFQYYEKEERGRGNFPDRFSARQFPNYSSELNVNALLLGDSALYLCASSLVARPNTGELFFGEGSRLTVL.

The chain uses TRBV7-3 and TRBJ2-7; 7 nucleotides line up with TRBD2. CDR1 is SGHTA and CDR2 is FQGTGA in the germline V gene. V dropped 1 base and J dropped 6; count of bases not matched to a gene: 9. This CDR3 has 15 residues. The CDR3 DNA is TGTGCCAGCAGCTTAAAGGATGGGGGAGGGTCCGAGCAGTACTTC. Protein sequence: CASSLKDGGGSEQYF.

The V gene is TRBV5-5, the J gene TRBJ2-1, with TRBD2 matching 16 bases. V shed 6 bases, J shed 2 bases, and the junction held 5 bases outside the gene matches. This CDR3 comprises 17 residues. CDR1 SGHKS and CDR2 YYEKEE come from the germline V gene (reference sequence). CDR3 sequence: CASTGTSGRVTYNEQFF. CDR3 sequence (DNA): TGTGCCAGCACCGGGACTAGCGGGAGGGTTACCTACAATGAGCAGTTCTTC.

The gene calls are TRBV27 and TRBJ1-6, with 7 bases fitting TRBD1. There are 16 residues in the CDR3. J gave up 8 bases and V 0 bases, and 7 bases lay outside the gene matches. Germline values: CDR1 MNHEY, CDR2 SMNVEV (reference sequence). As DNA, the CDR3 is TGTGCCAGCAGTTTATCACCCGGGACAGCTTATTCACCCCTCCACTTT. This codes for CASSLSPGTAYSPLHF.

This clone was observed once. This chain joins TRBV3-1 (or the pseudogene TRBV3-2) and TRBJ1-5; no clear D gene. Germline lookup yields CDR1 LGHDT and CDR2 YNNKEL (reference sequence). CDR3 length equals 17 residues. V gave up 1 base and J gave up 2 bases, with 15 bases separating them. The CDR3 DNA is TGTGCCAGCAGCCAAGTAGGAGAGGGTTCCCGCAATCAGCCCCAGCATTTT. Its translation: CASSQVGEGSRNQPQHF.